Listed below are T cell receptor beta chains from one sample, sequenced in a study of OX40 agonist ivuxolimab in advanced cancers. TCRdb keeps only in-frame clones here, not all; method: immunoSEQ multiplex PCR. The sample has 35,000 to 40,000 clones, around 92% seen once; the top ten hold roughly 9.8%. This specimen was CD4+ or CD8+ T cells sorted from blood, taken in a trial of the OX40 agonist ivuxolimab. The receptors were sampled from an adult with an advanced solid tumor such as melanoma, head and neck, liver or kidney cancer. Both conserved end residues are part of each CDR3.

V gene	CDR3 protein
TRBV5-8	CASSLDRTNYGYTF
TRBV7-8	CASIGGYGSGGLAGDTQYF
TRBV30	CAWMGLGSGNTIYF
TRBV4-1	CASSLRNGAIEAFF
TRBV6-5	CASSYGPAASGNIQYF
TRBV5-1	CASSQQAGRINYGYTF
TRBV29-1	CSSWGLAGVNTGELFF
TRBV7-2	CASSLVVKGRELFF
TRBV2	CASSEMTARNQPQHF
TRBV6-5	CASTRDSNTGELFF
TRBV5-1	CASSSGTIHNEQFF
TRBV5-8	CASSLGRGDHYGYTF
TRBV10-3	CAISEGGGLEQFF
TRBV7-9	CASSLASSYEQYF
TRBV3-1/TRBV3-2	CVPAKEYF
TRBV9	CASSPEGTSGIYEQFF
TRBV28	CASSPPGLARHEQFF
TRBV7-9	CASSHSEGLAETQYF
TRBV4-1	CASSQGGMLYNEQFF
TRBV30	CAWSVLGNGYTF
TRBV7-2	CASSPGLAGGLAKNIQYF
TRBV7-8	CASSPVHLVDRTNTGELFF
TRBV29-1	CSLSSGRGDEQFF
TRBV13	CASSLAYGTAVTGELFF
TRBV6-4	CASRLAGDTGELFF
TRBV28	CASSFSPRSGRTSEYNEQFF
TRBV7-2	CASSLASGGFYEQYF
TRBV5-1	CASRETLNTEAFF
TRBV9	CASSVGIGADDTQYF
TRBV7-2	CASSFLGPGELFF
TRBV6-5	CASSPRNPTNEKLFF
TRBV2	CASSSLAVSSYEQYF
TRBV2	CASSEVRGEQYF
TRBV2	CASRGASGSAEQFF
TRBV27	CASGAGTAGYQPQHF
TRBV7-9	CASTPRAYSGNTIYF
TRBV25-1	CASSDGLAGGTDTQYF
TRBV28	CATLPGFVHGYTF
TRBV6-1	CASSELGPVIPFF
TRBV21-1	CASSSRARVASYEQYF
TRBV2	CASSASRAGNEQFF
TRBV5-1	CASSLRLAINEQFF
TRBV7-9	CASSSNKGEVHGYTF
TRBV5-8	CASSLGVLRELSQETQYF
TRBV7-8	CASSPRQGFGYTF
TRBV14	CASSPPGGLNEQYF
TRBV7-6	CASSLFGTSGRGAGNEQFF
TRBV4-2	CASSQVLAAKETQYF
TRBV2	CAITVFSGDPYEQYF
TRBV29-1	CSVGGAAQTFF
TRBV2	CASSVRPVYEQYF
TRBV13	CASSLEGDYSYNEQFF
TRBV14	CASSQVPDEAFF
TRBV25-1	CASSAQLHTQYF